This TCR beta chain comes out of a study of neurological immune-mediated disorders. General study findings and limits: CDR3 amino acid sequences found in expanded clones were never shared across subjects, suggesting private repertoires in all groups. There was no clinical or MRI feature that was associated with the multiple sclerosis repertoire cluster.

The unsorted libraries had their origin in 2 million PBMCs stored at -80 C. V lost 4 bases, J lost 1 base, and 5 bases stayed unmatched. This CDR3 is built from 15 residues. Germline CDR1 is MGHRA and CDR2 is YSYEKL. This clonotype was observed many times. What it recognizes is unknown. TCRdb re-analysed the 5' RACE reads in MiXCR, keeping a single row per CDR3 protein. The sample lists about 60,000 distinct CDR3 sequences; 3.7% were seen once. Material for sequencing was PBMCs. The receptor's source is a woman aged 50 to 60 with multiple sclerosis. The chain recombines TRBV4-1 with TRBJ2-5, with 8 bases lining up with TRBD1. The CDR3 sequence is CASSRPGTGQETQYF. CDR3 in DNA: TGCGCCAGCAGCCGCCCTGGGACAGGCCAAGAGACCCAGTACTTC.